This TCR beta chain was sequenced during a study of regulatory T cells in long-lasting Graves disease. The table lists this clonotype with many counts. HTBI primers from iRepertoire and Arm-PCR of CDR3 regions yielded the TCR beta libraries. Using its own MiXCR run on the multiplex PCR reads, TCRdb lists one record per CDR3 protein. The sample yields some 330,000 distinct CDR3 sequences, about 12% seen once. Time point in this sample: newly diagnosed GD, antithyroid drugs for less than 3 months. RNA isolated from PBMCs was used to make the TCR library. Graves' disease diagnosis used American Thyroid Association guidelines. There are 12 residues in the CDR3. Germline values: CDR1 MNHNS, CDR2 SASEGT. V shed 7 bases, J shed 7 bases, and the junction held 5 bases outside the gene matches. This sample was shared with a second study, whose subject was T cells in Graves' hyperthyroidism and ophthalmopathy.

The specimen comprised peripheral blood mononuclear cells (PBMCs), sampled at new diagnosis, from a patient treated with antithyroid drugs. The gene calls are TRBV6-1 and TRBJ1-2; 8 bases are a match to TRBD1. The sequence derives from a woman under 30 with Graves disease. The CDR3 DNA reads TGTGCCAGCACAGGGGGCCGGGGTGGCTACACCTTC. Translated, it gives CASTGGRGGYTF.